This T cell receptor (beta chain) was sequenced for a study of response to subunit inactivated influenza vaccine listed by TCRdb under 2018. Some background on the complete study: Deep quantitative profiling of the T cell receptor repertoire was used in the study to follow responses to a trivalent subunit inactivated influenza vaccine. The investigation overall reported the following: The authors suggested that each seasonal influenza vaccination may recruit only a limited number of new T cells.

Relative to germline, V is missing 4 bases and J is missing 4 bases, with 18 bases of the junction outside any gene match. The CDR3 has 18 amino acids, counting the end cysteine and phenylalanine. Only the CDR3 portion is preserved as DNA: 54 bases, with reading frame beginning at the first base. Per the germline V gene (reference sequence), MNHEY is the CDR1 and SMNVEV is the CDR2. In regard to this clonotype: Its antigen specificity is not known. Within one base of it there is no much larger clone, and no base qualities were kept.

The library came from RT-PCR. Sequencing was carried out with an Illumina HiSeq 2500. The raw public reads went through TCRdb reprocessing: fastp at Q25, MiXCR clone calling, in-frame beta chains kept. Each entry is one CDR3 protein sequence, shown with its most common DNA and genes. In this sample the table shows fewer than 750,000 distinct CDR3 sequences, around 15% of which occur a single time. The ten largest clones add up to approximately 10% of the sample. This receptor was taken from a man between 50 and 59 years old who received an inactivated influenza vaccine. Donor details come from another sample of the same person, matched by shared clones. The material was PBMCs from blood, obtained 11 to 12 days after vaccination. The rearrangement combines TRBV27 with TRBJ2-5, with 7 bases matching TRBD1. The DNA is as follows: TGTGCCAGCAGTTCCCTCGAGGGACAGAGCCATCTAGGAGAGACCCAGTACTTC. This sequence encodes CASSSLEGQSHLGETQYF.